These T cell receptor beta chains were read from a single sample in a study of blood T cell repertoires in COVID-19. The repertoire was sequenced with immunoSEQ multiplex PCR; TCRdb's copy has only in-frame clones and lacks some. Among 150,000 or so clones listed, approximately 80% were seen once. Sequenced material: PBMCs or T cells enriched from blood (not recorded which). The receptors here all came from a woman aged 55-70 years who had recovered from COVID-19. Both conserved end residues are part of each CDR3. Fields, in order: clone size, J gene, V gene, D gene, CDR3 protein, CDR3 DNA. D genes are given only for firm matches. Clone size is given for some rows only: seen once, a few or many times, or a class if the clone is expanded.

size: -; J: TRBJ2-2; V: TRBV11-2; D: -; CDR3: CASKTGRNTGELFF; DNA: TGTGCCAGTAAAACAGGGCGTAACACCGGGGAGCTGTTTTTT
size: -; J: TRBJ1-5; V: TRBV7-8; D: -; CDR3: CASSLLGTFNQPQHF; DNA: TGTGCCAGCAGCTTACTAGGGACATTCAATCAGCCCCAGCATTTT
size: -; J: TRBJ1-2; V: TRBV28; D: -; CDR3: CASTTGRGGYTF; DNA: TGTGCCAGCACCACTGGTAGGGGTGGCTACACCTTC
size: -; J: TRBJ2-1; V: TRBV12-5; D: TRBD2; CDR3: CASGLVLAAYNEQFF; DNA: TGTGCTAGTGGTTTGGTGCTAGCGGCCTACAATGAGCAGTTCTTC
size: -; J: TRBJ2-3; V: TRBV29-1; D: TRBD2; CDR3: CSVSAGTGGTDTQYF; DNA: TGCAGCGTTTCAGCCGGGACGGGGGGAACAGATACGCAGTATTTT
size: -; J: TRBJ2-1; V: TRBV3-1/TRBV3-2; D: -; CDR3: CASSQESPTYNEQFF; DNA: TGTGCCAGCAGCCAAGAAAGCCCCACCTACAATGAGCAGTTCTTC
size: -; J: TRBJ1-4; V: TRBV7-9; D: -; CDR3: CASSLVAWGEVEKLFF; DNA: TGTGCCAGCAGCTTAGTCGCCTGGGGAGAGGTTGAAAAACTGTTTTTT
size: once; J: TRBJ2-1; V: TRBV5-1; D: TRBD2; CDR3: CASSYGLAGDEQFF; DNA: TGCGCCAGCAGCTACGGACTAGCGGGGGATGAGCAGTTCTTC
size: -; J: TRBJ2-7; V: TRBV6-5; D: TRBD2; CDR3: CASSPPLAGYYEQYF; DNA: TGTGCCAGCAGCCCCCCGCTAGCGGGGTACTACGAGCAGTACTTC
size: -; J: TRBJ2-7; V: TRBV21-1; D: -; CDR3: CASSPLLPSENEQYF; DNA: TGTGCCAGCAGCCCTCTTCTGCCTAGCGAAAACGAGCAGTACTTC
size: -; J: TRBJ2-5; V: TRBV9; D: TRBD2; CDR3: CASSVGGGGLEETQYF; DNA: TGTGCCAGCAGCGTAGGTGGGGGGGGATTAGAAGAGACCCAGTACTTC